Detailed here is one TCR beta chain. Its target is unknown. These data are taken from a study of T-cell memory formation after mild COVID-19. Findings and limits, study-wide: Contracting clones localized mainly to CM and EM when CD4+ and mainly to EMRA when CD8+. Memory cells collected pre-infection included some clones that later responded, suggesting cross-reactive memory joined. While clones contracting from day 15 to 85 were balanced between CD4 and CD8, later expanders leaned CD4+.

In TCRdb, the 5' RACE reads were re-called with MiXCR into one record per CDR3 protein. The sample has 300,000 to 400,000 distinct CDR3 sequences, 25% to 30% seen once. V dropped 1 base and J dropped 7 bases, with 13 bases sitting between them. This CDR3 has 15 residues. Germline V CDR1 and CDR2: SEHNR, FQNEAQ (reference sequence). The TCR was taken from an adult woman who had mild COVID-19 (a few samples of this study predate the infection). Cell type and time point are not known. The rearrangement links TRBV7-9 to TRBJ1-4, with D possibly TRBD1 on 5 matching bases. Sequencing used PBMCs or a T cell subset sorted from them (not recorded which). Written as DNA, the CDR3 is TGTGCCAGCAGCTTAGATATGGGACGGTTTGAAAAACTGTTTTTT. It specifies CASSLDMGRFEKLFF. The entire variable domain, with the rest obtained from reference TRBV7-9 and TRBJ1-4, is as follows: DTGVSQNPRHKITKRGQNVTFRCDPISEHNRLYWYRQTLGQGPEFLTYFQNEAQLEKSRLLSDRFSAERPKGSFSTLEIQRTEQGDSAMYLCASSLDMGRFEKLFFGSGTQLSVL.